The subject of this entry is one TCR beta chain. The data were obtained in a study of monozygotic twins with inflammatory bowel disease. During cDNA synthesis, UMIs that each contained a 6-nucleotide sample barcode were added by means of template switching. Reanalyzing the 5' RACE reads, TCRdb keeps one entry per CDR3 protein, without DNA. The sample yields approximately 400,000 distinct CDR3 sequences, of which the top ten take up 2.4%. The sequenced sample was blood. The receptor was isolated from a human donor with ulcerative colitis or Crohn's disease, or a healthy co-twin of an affected twin (not recorded which).

The CDR3 loop is CASSTIAGGPYEQYF. The chain couples TRBV7-2 to TRBJ2-7; TCRdb proposes TRBD2, but this gene call is untestable without DNA. The germline CDR1 and CDR2 sequences are SGHTA and FQGNSA. The CDR3 runs 15 residues.